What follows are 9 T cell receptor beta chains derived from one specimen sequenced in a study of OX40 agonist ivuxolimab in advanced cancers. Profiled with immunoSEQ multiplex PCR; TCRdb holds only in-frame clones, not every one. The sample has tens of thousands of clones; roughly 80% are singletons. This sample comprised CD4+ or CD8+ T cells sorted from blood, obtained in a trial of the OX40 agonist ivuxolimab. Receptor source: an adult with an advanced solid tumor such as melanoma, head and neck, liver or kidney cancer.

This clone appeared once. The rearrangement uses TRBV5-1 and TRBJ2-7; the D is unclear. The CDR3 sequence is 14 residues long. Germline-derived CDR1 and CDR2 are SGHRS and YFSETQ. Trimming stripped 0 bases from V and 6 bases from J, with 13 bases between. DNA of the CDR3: TGCGCCAGCAGCTTGGACACCCAGCCCTTCGAGCAGTACTTC. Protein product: CASSLDTQPFEQYF. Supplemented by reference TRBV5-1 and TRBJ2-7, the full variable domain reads KAGVTQTPRYLIKTRGQQVTLSCSPISGHRSVSWYQQTPGQGLQFLFEYFSETQRNKGNFPGRFSGRQFSNSRSEMNVSTLELGDSALYLCASSLDTQPFEQYFGPGTRLTVT.

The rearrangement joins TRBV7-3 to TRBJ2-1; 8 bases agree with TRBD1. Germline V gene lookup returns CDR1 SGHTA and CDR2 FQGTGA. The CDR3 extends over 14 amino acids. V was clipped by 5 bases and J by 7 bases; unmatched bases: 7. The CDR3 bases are TGTGCCAGCAGCCCCGACAGGGGTAGGAATGAGCAGTTCTTC. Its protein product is CASSPDRGRNEQFF.

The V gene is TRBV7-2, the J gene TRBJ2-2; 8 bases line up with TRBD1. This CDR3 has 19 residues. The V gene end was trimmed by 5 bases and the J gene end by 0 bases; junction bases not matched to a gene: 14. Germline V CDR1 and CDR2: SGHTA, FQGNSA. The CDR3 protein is CASSAISGTGHTNTGELFF. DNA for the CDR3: TGTGCCAGCAGCGCAATCTCCGGGACAGGTCATACGAACACCGGGGAGCTGTTTTTT.

The CDR3 loop is CASSERTPPDTGELFF. The CDR3 DNA reads TGTGCCAGCAGTGAAAGAACCCCCCCCGACACCGGGGAGCTGTTTTTT. The chain carries TRBV6-1 and TRBJ2-2; no firm D call. This CDR3 has 16 residues. Germline loops: CDR1 MNHNS, CDR2 SASEGT. V lost 2 bases and J lost 3, with 13 bases in between.

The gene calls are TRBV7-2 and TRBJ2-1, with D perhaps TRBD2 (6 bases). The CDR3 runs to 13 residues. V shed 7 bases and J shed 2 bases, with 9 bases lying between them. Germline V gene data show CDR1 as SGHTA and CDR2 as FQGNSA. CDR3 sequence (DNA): TGTGCCAGCACCCCGGGGGCCTACAATGAGCAGTTCTTC. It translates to CASTPGAYNEQFF. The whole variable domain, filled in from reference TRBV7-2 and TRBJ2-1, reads GAGVSQSPSNKVTEKGKDVELRCDPISGHTALYWYRQSLGQGLEFLIYFQGNSAPDKSGLPSDRFSAERTGGSVSTLTIQRTQQEDSAVYLCASTPGAYNEQFFGPGTRLTVL.

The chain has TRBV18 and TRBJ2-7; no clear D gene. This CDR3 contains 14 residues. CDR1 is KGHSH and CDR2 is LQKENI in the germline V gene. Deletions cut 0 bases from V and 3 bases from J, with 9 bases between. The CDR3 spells CASSPPTGYYEQYF. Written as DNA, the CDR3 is TGTGCCAGCTCACCACCTACGGGCTACTACGAGCAGTACTTC.

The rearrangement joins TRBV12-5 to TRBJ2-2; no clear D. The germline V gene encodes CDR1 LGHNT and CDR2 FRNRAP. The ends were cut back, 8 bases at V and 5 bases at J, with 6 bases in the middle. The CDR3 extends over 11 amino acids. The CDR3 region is CASSVTGELFF. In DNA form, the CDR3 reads TGTGCTAGTTCTGTGACCGGGGAGCTGTTTTTT.

The DNA of the CDR3 is TGTGCCAGCAGAAAGTCGTCGGGGGGGGAGACCCAGTACTTC. It codes for CASRKSSGGETQYF. The J gene is TRBJ2-5, the V gene TRBV25-1; 8 nucleotides align to TRBD2. This CDR3 is built from 14 residues. Germline CDR1 and CDR2: MGHDK and SYGVNS. J was trimmed by 5 bases and V by 6 bases; bases with no gene match: 8.

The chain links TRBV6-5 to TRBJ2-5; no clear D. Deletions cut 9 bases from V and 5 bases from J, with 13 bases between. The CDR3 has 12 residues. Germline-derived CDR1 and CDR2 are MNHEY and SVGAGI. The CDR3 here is CASTGGLETQYF. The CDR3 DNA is TGTGCCAGTACGGGCGGATTGGAGACCCAGTACTTC.